The text below deals with one T cell receptor beta chain. Its specificity is not known. The data stem from a study of cytomegalovirus exposure and HLA in healthy donors. Study results and caveats: In vitro experiments confirmed that a few CMV-associated chains were specific for CMV antigens. TCR beta sequences reportedly predicted the HLA-A and HLA-B alleles of most subjects accurately.

Despite likely unrecorded immune exposures, the donors were nominally healthy at the time of sampling. A multiplex PCR was run with 60 Vbeta primers and 13 Jbeta primers. Per the original data handling: In a later analysis, of around 83 million unique beta chains, 9 million to 11 million appeared in at least two donors. Clones were sequenced by immunoSEQ multiplex PCR, and TCRdb holds only the in-frame ones, with some missing. The DNA gave D and trimming, while V, J and clone size come from that table. The sample includes 180,000 or so clones, over 65% seen only once; the top ten take about 1.5%. Germline-derived CDR1 and CDR2 are SGHTA and FQGNSA. Trimming removed 1 base at V and 6 bases at J, with 9 bases between. The CDR3 contains 13 residues.

This TCR came from a man between 18 and 35 years old in good health and CMV-seronegative. The specimen sequenced was PBMCs. The rearrangement joins TRBV7-2 to TRBJ1-2; TRBD1 might be the D (5 bases). The CDR3: CASSLDTRDGYTF. Here the CDR3 DNA reads TGTGCCAGCAGCTTAGATACCAGGGATGGCTACACCTTC.